A few counts support the clone carrying this T cell receptor (beta chain). What it binds is unknown. This entry is derived from a study of neurological immune-mediated disorders. Findings of the study overall: Phylogenetic grouping put 18 of 34 multiple sclerosis patients' repertoires into one related-CDR3 cluster, a possible signature. The expanded clones of different subjects shared no CDR3 amino acid sequences (suggesting private repertoires in all groups).

TCRdb processed the 5' RACE reads anew with MiXCR; each CDR3 protein has one entry. The sample consists of 45,000 to 50,000 distinct CDR3 sequences, 4.5% of them appearing once. This CDR3 contains 14 residues. The germline V and J ends were trimmed by 5 bases and 4 bases, with 11 bases remaining between them. The clonotype was recovered from a woman aged 60 to 75 with multiple sclerosis. The sample taken for sequencing was PBMCs. The gene calls are TRBV12-3 or TRBV12-4 and TRBJ2-2; D unresolved. In DNA form, the CDR3 reads TGTGCCAGCAGTCTACGGGCCATCACCGGGGAGCTGTTTTTT. Amino acids: CASSLRAITGELFF.